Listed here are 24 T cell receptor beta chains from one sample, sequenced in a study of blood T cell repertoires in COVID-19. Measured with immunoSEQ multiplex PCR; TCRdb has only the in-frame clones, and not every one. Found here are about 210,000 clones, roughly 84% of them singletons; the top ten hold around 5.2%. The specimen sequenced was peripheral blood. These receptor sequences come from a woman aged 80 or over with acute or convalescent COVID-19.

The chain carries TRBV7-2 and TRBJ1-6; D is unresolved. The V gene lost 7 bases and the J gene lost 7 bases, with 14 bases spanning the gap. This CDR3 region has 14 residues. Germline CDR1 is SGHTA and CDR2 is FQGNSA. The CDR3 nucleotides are TGTGCCAGCAAATCCCGGACGGGAAATTCACCCCTCCACTTT. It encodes CASKSRTGNSPLHF. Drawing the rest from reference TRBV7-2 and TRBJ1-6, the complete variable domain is GAGVSQSPSNKVTEKGKDVELRCDPISGHTALYWYRQSLGQGLEFLIYFQGNSAPDKSGLPSDRFSAERTGGSVSTLTIQRTQQEDSAVYLCASKSRTGNSPLHFGNGTRLTVT.

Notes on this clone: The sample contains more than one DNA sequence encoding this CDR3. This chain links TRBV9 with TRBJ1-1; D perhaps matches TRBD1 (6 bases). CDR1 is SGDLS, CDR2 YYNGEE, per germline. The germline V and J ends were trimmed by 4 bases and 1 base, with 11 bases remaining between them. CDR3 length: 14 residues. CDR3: CASSPRGGNTEAFF. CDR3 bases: TGTGCCAGCAGCCCAAGGGGGGGGAACACTGAAGCTTTCTTT.

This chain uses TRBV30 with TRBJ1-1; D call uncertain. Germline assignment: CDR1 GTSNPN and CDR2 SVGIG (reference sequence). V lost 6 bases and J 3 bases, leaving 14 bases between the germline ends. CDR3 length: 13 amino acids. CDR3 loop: CACGGVGDTEAFF. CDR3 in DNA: TGTGCCTGCGGTGGGGTCGGGGACACTGAAGCTTTCTTT.

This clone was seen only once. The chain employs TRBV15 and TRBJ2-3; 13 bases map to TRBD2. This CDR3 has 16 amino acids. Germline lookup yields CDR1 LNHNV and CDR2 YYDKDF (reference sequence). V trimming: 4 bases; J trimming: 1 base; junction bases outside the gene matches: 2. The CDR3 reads CATSTGLAGGTDTQYF. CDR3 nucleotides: TGTGCCACCAGCACAGGACTAGCGGGAGGCACAGATACGCAGTATTTT.

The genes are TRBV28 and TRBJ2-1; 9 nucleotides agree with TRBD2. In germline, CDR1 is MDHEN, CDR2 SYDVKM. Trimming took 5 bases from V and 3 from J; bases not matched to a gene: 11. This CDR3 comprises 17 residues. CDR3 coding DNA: TGTGCCAGCAGTACCCTAGCGGGAAGGTCGGTCTACAATGAGCAGTTCTTC. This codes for CASSTLAGRSVYNEQFF.

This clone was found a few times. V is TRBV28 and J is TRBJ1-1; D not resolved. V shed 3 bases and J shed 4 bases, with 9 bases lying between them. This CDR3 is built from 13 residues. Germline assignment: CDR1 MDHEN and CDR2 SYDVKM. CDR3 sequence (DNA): TGTGCCAGCAGTTTCAAGGAGGGCACTGAAGCTTTCTTT. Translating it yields CASSFKEGTEAFF.

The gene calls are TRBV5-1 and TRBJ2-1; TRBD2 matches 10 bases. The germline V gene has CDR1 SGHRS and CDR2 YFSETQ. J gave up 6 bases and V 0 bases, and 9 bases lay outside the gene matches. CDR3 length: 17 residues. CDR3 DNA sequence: TGCGCCAGCAGCTTGGCCGAAGCGGGAGGGCCCCCCAATGAGCAGTTCTTC. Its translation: CASSLAEAGGPPNEQFF. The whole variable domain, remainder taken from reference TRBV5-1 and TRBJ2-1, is KAGVTQTPRYLIKTRGQQVTLSCSPISGHRSVSWYQQTPGQGLQFLFEYFSETQRNKGNFPGRFSGRQFSNSRSEMNVSTLELGDSALYLCASSLAEAGGPPNEQFFGPGTRLTVL.

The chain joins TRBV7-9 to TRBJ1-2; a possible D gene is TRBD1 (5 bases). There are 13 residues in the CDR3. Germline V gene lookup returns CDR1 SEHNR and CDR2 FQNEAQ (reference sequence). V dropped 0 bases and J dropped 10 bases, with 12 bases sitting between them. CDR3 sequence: CASSLAPDIAYTF. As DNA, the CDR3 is TGTGCCAGCAGCTTAGCGCCGGACATAGCCTACACCTTC. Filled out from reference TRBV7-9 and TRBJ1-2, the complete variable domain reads DTGVSQNPRHKITKRGQNVTFRCDPISEHNRLYWYRQTLGQGPEFLTYFQNEAQLEKSRLLSDRFSAERPKGSFSTLEIQRTEQGDSAMYLCASSLAPDIAYTFGSGTRLTVV.

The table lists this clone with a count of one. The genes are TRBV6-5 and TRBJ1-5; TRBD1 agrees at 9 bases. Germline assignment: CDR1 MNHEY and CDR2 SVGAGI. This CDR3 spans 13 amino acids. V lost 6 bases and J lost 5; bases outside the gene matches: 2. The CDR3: CASSRQGDQPQHF. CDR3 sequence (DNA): TGTGCCAGCAGCCGACAGGGGGATCAGCCCCAGCATTTT.

In nucleotides, the CDR3 is TGCGCCAGCAGCGGGCTGGGACAGGGCCAAGAGACCCAGTACTTC. This translates into CASSGLGQGQETQYF. The chain recombines TRBV5-1 with TRBJ2-5; TRBD1 aligns across 9 bases. Germline trimming cut 4 bases from V and 1 base from J; bases unmatched to any gene: 5. Germline values: CDR1 SGHRS, CDR2 YFSETQ. The CDR3 has 15 residues.

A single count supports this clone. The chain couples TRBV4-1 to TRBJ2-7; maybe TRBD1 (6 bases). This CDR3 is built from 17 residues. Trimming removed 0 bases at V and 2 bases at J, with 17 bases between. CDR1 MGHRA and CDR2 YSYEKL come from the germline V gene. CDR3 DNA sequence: TGCGCCAGCAGCCAAGAGGGGGCCTTAAAGCGCCCCTACGAGCAGTACTTC. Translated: CASSQEGALKRPYEQYF.

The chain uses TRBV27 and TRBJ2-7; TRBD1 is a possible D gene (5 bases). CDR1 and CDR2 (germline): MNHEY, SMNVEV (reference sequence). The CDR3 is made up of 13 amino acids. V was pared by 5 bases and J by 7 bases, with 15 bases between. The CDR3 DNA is TGTGCCAGCAGTCGGATAAGCCCAGGGGAGCAGTACTTC. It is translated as CASSRISPGEQYF.

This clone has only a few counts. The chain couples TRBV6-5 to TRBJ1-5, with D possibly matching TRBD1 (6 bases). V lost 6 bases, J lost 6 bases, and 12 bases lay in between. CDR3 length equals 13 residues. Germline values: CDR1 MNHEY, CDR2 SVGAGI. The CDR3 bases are TGTGCCAGCAGACAGGGTCTCGGTCAGCCCCAGCATTTT. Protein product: CASRQGLGQPQHF.

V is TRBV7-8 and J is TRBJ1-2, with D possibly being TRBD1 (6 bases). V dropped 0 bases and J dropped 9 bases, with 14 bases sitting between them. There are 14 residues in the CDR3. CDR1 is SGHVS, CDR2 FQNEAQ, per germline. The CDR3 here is CASSLARAGDRYTF. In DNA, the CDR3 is TGTGCCAGCAGCTTAGCAAGGGCAGGGGATCGCTACACCTTC.

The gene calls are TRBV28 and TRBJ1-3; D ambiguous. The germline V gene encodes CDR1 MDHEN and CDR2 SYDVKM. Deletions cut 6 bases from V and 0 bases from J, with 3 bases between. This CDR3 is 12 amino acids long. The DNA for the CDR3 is TGTGCCAGCAGACTCTCTGGAAACACCATATATTTT. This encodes CASRLSGNTIYF.

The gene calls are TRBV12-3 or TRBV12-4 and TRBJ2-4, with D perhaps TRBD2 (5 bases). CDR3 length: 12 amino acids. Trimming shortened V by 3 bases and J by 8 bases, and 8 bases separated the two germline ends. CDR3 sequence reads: CASSFGVDIQYF. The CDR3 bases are TGTGCCAGCAGTTTCGGGGTGGACATTCAGTACTTC.

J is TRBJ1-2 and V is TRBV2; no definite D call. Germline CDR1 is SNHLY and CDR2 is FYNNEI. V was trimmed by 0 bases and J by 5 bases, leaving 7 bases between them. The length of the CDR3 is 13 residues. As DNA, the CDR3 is TGTGCCAGCAGTGAAGCAGGAGCTTATGGCTACACCTTC. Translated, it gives CASSEAGAYGYTF.

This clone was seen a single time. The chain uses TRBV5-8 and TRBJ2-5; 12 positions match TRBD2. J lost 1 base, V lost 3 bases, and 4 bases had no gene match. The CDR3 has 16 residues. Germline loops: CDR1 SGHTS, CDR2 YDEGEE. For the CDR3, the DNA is TGTGCCAGCAGCTACGGACTAGCGGGGCTCCAAGAGACCCAGTACTTC. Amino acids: CASSYGLAGLQETQYF.

CDR3 protein: CASSLRVGLDSPLHF. The CDR3 nucleotides are TGTGCCAGCAGTTTGCGGGTGGGCTTGGATTCACCCCTCCACTTT. J is TRBJ1-6 and V is TRBV27, with D uncertain. The V gene lost 3 bases and the J gene lost 8 bases, with 14 bases spanning the gap. The CDR3 spans 15 residues. Germline loops: CDR1 MNHEY, CDR2 SMNVEV (reference sequence).

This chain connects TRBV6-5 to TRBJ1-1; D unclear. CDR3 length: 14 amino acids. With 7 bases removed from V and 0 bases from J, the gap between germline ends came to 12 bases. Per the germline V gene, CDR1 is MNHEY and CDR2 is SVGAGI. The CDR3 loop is CASTTGAMNTEAFF. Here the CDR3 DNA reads TGTGCCAGCACCACGGGAGCCATGAACACTGAAGCTTTCTTT.

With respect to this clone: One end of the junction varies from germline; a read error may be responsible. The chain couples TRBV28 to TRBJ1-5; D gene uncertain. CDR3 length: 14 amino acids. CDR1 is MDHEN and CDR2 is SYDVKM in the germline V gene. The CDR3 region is CASSAPSEGQPTDF. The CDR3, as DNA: TGTGCCAGCAGCGCTCCATCCGAGGGTCAGCCCACGGATTTT.

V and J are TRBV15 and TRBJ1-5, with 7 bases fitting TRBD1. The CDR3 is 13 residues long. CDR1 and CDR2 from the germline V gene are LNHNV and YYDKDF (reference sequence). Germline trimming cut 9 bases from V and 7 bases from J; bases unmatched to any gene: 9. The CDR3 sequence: CATRDSFAQPQHF. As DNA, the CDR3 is TGTGCCACTAGGGACAGCTTCGCACAGCCCCAGCATTTT.

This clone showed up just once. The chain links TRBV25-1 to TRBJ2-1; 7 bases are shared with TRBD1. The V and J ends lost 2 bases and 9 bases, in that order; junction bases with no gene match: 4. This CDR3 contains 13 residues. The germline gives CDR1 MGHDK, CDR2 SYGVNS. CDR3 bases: TGTGCCAGCAGTGAACAACAGGGGTCTGAGCAGTTCTTC. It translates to CASSEQQGSEQFF.

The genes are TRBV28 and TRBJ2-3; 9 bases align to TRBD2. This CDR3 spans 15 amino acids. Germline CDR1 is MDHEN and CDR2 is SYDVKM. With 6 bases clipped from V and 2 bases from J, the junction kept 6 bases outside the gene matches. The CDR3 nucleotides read TGTGCCAGCAGAGCTAGCGGGGTAGACACAGATACGCAGTATTTT. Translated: CASRASGVDTDTQYF.